This T cell receptor beta chain was recorded in a study of OX40 agonist ivuxolimab in advanced cancers. CDR3 length: 16 residues. Per the germline V gene, CDR1 is KGHSH and CDR2 is LQKENI. With 5 bases clipped from V and 0 bases from J, the junction kept 8 bases outside the gene matches. Sequencing was performed with immunoSEQ multiplex PCR; in TCRdb, only in-frame clones are kept and a portion is missing. Among under 55,000 clones listed, over 80% were seen once. The TCR sequence derives from an adult with an advanced solid tumor such as melanoma, head and neck, liver or kidney cancer. The sample consisted of CD4+ or CD8+ T cells sorted from blood, taken in a trial of the OX40 agonist ivuxolimab. The V call is TRBV18, the J call TRBJ1-1; 8 nucleotides line up with TRBD1. CDR3 sequence (DNA): TGTGCCAGCTCATCCGGGCAGGGGGCGGTGAACACTGAAGCTTTCTTT. As protein: CASSSGQGAVNTEAFF.